The clone carrying this T cell receptor beta chain was found a few times. The target antigen is unknown. V was pared by 3 bases and J by 8 bases, with 7 bases of the junction left unmatched. The CDR3 covers 13 residues. CDR1 is SGHRS, CDR2 YFSETQ, per germline. Template switching created a universal primer site, and the cDNA included unique molecular identifiers. MiXCR was run by TCRdb on the 5' RACE reads, yielding one entry per CDR3 protein. The table has 200,000 or so distinct CDR3 sequences, less than 20% seen once. This record belongs to a study of identical twins. Study outcomes and limitations: The abundant beta clonotypes from cord blood had fewer insertions, and memory repertoires had none of this.

Another study also made use of these data, one on T cells expressing NK-cell markers.

The V and J genes are TRBV5-1 and TRBJ1-1; 7 bases agree with TRBD1. The TCR was taken from a woman under 30 in good health. The specimen sequenced was CD8+ T cells sorted from blood. The CDR3 loop reads CASSWGTANEAFF. Here the CDR3 DNA reads TGCGCCAGCAGCTGGGGGACAGCTAACGAAGCTTTCTTT.